The entry below describes one T cell receptor beta chain. What it binds is not known. The V end lost 7 bases, the J end lost 6 bases, and 16 bases lay between the germline ends. The CDR3 is 13 residues long. Germline lookup yields CDR1 MNHEY and CDR2 SVGAGI. The sample belongs to a study of shared clonotypes between healthy human individuals. Study-wide findings and caveats: Around 5.4% of naive CD4 clonotypes were common to a handful of donors.

The authors ran the assay at deep level. Generated by immunoSEQ multiplex PCR, the TCRdb table keeps only in-frame clones and is missing some. Seen here are millions of clones, about 93% observed once, and the top ten hold over 1.5%. CD45RO-negative cells were positively selected for CCR7, leaving out terminally differentiated effector memory CD45RA+ cells. The sequence came from a man younger than 35 in good health. Some clones in this sample may be carry-over from other donors' samples. Material for sequencing was naive CD8+ T cells from PBMCs. The V call is TRBV6-5, the J call TRBJ2-7; tentatively, D is TRBD2 (7 bases). CDR3 in amino acids: CASTRGAVGEQYF. The CDR3 nucleotides read TGTGCCAGCACCCGGGGGGCAGTCGGCGAGCAGTACTTC.